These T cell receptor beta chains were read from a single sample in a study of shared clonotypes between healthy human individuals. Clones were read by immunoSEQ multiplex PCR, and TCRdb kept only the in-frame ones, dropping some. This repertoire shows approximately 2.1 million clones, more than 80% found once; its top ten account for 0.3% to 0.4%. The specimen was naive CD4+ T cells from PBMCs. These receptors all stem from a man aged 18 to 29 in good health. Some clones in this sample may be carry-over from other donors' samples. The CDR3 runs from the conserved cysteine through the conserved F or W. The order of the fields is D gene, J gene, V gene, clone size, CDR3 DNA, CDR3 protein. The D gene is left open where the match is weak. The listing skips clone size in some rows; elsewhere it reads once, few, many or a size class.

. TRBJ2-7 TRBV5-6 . TGTGCCAGCAGCTTAAGTCAGGACGAGCAGTACTTC CASSLSQDEQYF
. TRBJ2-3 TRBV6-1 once TGTGCCAGCAGTGGGGGCAAGGTAGGGGTGAGCACAGATACGCAGTATTTT CASSGGKVGVSTDTQYF
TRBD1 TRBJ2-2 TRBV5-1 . TGCGCCAGCAGCGAGACAGGGAGCACCGGGGAGCTGTTTTTT CASSETGSTGELFF
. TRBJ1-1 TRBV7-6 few TGTGCCAGCAGCCATCGGGCAGGCAGGAACACTGAAGCTTTCTTT CASSHRAGRNTEAFF
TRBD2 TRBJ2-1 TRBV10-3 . TGTGCCATCAGTGAGTCGGAAGCGGGAGGATACAATGAGCAGTTCTTC CAISESEAGGYNEQFF
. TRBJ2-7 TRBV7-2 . TGTGCCAGCAGCTTAGCTGGCGGTGGGGCTTACGAGCAGTACTTC CASSLAGGGAYEQYF
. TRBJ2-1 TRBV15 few TGTGCCACCAGCAGCCCCTTCCAGGGCGATATCCAGTTCTTC CATSSPFQGDIQFF
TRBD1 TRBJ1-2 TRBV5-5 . TGTGCCAGCAGACGGGACAGGGGGGGAGGCTACACCTTC CASRRDRGGGYTF
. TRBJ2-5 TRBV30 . TGTGCCTGGAAGTTCCAGGGACCTCGTCAAGGGACCCAGTACTTC CAWKFQGPRQGTQYF
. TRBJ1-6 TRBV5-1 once TGCGCCAGCAGCTTGGAGTGGGCTGCCTTGAATTCACCCCTCCACTTT CASSLEWAALNSPLHF
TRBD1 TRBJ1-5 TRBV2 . TGTGCCAGCAGCCTCTTTAGACGGGACAGGGACTATCAGCCCCAGCATTTT CASSLFRRDRDYQPQHF
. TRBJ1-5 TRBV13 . TGTGCCAGCAGCTTTTCCAGGGATCAGCCCCAGCATTTT CASSFSRDQPQHF
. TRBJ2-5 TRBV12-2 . TGTGCAAGTCGCTTAGAATGGGCGCAAGCGGCTGAGCAAGAGACCCAGTACTTC CASRLEWAQAAEQETQYF
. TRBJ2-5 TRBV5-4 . TGTGCCAGCCGAGCTTCCCCCCCGGAGACCCAGTACTTC CASRASPPETQYF
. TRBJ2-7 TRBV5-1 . TGCGCCAGCAGTGCAGGGTTCGAGCAGTACTTC CASSAGFEQYF
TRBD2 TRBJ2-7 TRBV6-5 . TGTGCCAGCAGATCAGGACTAGCAGGCGACGAGCAGTACTTC CASRSGLAGDEQYF
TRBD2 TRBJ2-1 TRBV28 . TGTGCCAGCAGTTTACGGGAGGTGAATGAGCAGTTCTTC CASSLREVNEQFF
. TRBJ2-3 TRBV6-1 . TGTGCCAGCAGTGAGCGGAGTAGGAGCACAGATACGCAGTATTTT CASSERSRSTDTQYF
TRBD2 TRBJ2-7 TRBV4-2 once TGTGCCAGCAGCCAAGTCACTAGCGGATCCTACGAGCAGTACTTC CASSQVTSGSYEQYF
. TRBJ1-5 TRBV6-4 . TGTGCCAGCAGTGACGGGCAGGTCAATCAGCCCCAGCATTTT CASSDGQVNQPQHF
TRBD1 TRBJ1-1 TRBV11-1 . TGTGCCAGCAGCCTGGACAGGGTCACTGAAGCTTTCTTT CASSLDRVTEAFF
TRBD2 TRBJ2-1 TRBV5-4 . TGTGCCAGCAGCTTACTAACCGGGACTAGTAGTGTCAATGAGCAGTTCTTC CASSLLTGTSSVNEQFF